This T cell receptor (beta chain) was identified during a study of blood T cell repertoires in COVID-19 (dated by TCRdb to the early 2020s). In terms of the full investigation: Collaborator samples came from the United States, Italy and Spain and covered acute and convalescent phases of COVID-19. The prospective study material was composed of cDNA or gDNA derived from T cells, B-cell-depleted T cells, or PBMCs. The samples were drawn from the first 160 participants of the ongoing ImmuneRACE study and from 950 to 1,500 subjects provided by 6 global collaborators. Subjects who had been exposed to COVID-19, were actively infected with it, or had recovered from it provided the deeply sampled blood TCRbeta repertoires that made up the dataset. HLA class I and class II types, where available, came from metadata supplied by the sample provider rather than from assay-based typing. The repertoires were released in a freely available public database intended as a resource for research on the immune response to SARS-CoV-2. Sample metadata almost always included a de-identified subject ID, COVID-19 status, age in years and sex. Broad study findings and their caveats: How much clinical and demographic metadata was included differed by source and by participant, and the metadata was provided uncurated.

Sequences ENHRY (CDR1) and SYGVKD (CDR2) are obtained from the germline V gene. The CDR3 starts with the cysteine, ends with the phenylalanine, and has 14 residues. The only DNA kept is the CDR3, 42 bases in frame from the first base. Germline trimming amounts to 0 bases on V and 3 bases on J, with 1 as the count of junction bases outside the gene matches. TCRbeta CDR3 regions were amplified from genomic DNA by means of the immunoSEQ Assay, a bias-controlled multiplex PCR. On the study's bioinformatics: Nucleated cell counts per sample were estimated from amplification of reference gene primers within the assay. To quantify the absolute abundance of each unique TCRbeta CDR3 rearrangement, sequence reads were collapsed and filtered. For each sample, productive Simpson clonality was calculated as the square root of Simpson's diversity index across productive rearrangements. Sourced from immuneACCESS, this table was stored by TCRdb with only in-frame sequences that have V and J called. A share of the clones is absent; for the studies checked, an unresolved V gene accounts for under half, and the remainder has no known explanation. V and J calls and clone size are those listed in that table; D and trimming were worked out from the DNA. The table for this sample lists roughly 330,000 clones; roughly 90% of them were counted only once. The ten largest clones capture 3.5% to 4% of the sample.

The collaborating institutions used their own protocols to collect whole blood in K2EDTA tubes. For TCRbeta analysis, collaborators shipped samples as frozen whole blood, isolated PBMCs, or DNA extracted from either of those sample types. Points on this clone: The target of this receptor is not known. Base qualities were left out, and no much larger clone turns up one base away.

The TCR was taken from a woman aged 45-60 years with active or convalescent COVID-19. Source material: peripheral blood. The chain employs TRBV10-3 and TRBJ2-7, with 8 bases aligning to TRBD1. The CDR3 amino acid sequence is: CAISESGTGYEQYF. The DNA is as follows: TGTGCCATCAGTGAGTCGGGGACAGGCTACGAGCAGTACTTC.